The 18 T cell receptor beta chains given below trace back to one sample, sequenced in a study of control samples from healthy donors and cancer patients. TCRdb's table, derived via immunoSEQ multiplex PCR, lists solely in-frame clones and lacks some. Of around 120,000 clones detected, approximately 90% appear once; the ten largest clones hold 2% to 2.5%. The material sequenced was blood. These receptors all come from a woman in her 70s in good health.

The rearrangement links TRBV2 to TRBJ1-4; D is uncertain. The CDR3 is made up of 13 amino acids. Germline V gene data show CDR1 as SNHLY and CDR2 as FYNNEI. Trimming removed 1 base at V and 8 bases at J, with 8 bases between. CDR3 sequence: CASSEGTGEKLFF. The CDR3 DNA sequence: TGTGCCAGCAGTGAAGGAACGGGAGAAAAACTGTTTTTT.

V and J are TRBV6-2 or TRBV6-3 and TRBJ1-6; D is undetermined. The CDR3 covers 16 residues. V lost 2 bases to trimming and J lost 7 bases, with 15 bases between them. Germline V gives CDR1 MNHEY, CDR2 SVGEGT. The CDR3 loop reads CASSYDRRRLNSPLHF. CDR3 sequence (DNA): TGTGCCAGCAGTTACGATAGACGACGCCTAAATTCACCCCTCCACTTT.

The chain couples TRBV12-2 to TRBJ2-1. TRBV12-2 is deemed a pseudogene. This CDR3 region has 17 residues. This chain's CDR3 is CASRLAPKASSYNEQFF. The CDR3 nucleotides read TGTGCAAGTCGCTTAGCCCCCAAGGCGAGCTCCTACAATGAGCAGTTCTTC.

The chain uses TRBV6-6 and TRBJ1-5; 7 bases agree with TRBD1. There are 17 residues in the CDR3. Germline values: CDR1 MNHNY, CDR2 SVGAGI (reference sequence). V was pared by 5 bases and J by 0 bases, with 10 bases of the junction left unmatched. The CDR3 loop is CASSPGQAGFSNQPQHF. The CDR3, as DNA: TGTGCCAGCAGTCCAGGACAGGCTGGGTTTAGCAATCAGCCCCAGCATTTT.

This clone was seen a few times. The CDR3: CASSLEPGTPYEQYF. Written as DNA, the CDR3 is TGCGCCAGCAGCTTGGAACCCGGCACCCCCTACGAGCAGTACTTC. The chain is built from TRBV5-1 and TRBJ2-7, with no clear D. Germline CDR1 reads SGHRS; CDR2 reads YFSETQ. Trimming left V 0 bases short and J 2 bases short, with 12 bases between. This CDR3 has 15 residues.

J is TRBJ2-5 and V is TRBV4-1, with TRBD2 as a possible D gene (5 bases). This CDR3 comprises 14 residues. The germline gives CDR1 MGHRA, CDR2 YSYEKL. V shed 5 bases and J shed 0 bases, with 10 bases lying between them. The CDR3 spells CASSLRTHQETQYF. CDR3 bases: TGCGCCAGCAGCTTGAGGACTCACCAAGAGACCCAGTACTTC.

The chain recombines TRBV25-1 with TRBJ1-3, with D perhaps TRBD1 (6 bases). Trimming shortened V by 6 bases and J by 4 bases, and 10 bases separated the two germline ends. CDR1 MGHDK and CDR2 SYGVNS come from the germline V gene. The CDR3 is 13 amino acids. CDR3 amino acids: CASRSGTGNTIYF. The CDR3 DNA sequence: TGTGCCAGCAGATCAGGGACAGGAAACACCATATATTTT.

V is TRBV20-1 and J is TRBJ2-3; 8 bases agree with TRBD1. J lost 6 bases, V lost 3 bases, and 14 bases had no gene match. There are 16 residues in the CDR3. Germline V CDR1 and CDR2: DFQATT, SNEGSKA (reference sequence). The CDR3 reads CSASPPGGVFRDTQYF. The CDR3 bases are TGCAGTGCTAGTCCCCCAGGGGGCGTTTTTAGGGATACGCAGTATTTT.

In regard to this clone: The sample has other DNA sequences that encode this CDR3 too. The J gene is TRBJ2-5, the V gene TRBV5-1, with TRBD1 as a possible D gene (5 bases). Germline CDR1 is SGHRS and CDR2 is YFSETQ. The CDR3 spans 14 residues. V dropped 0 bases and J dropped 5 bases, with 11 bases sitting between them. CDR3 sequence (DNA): TGCGCCAGCAGCTTGGGGCAGGGCCAGGAGACCCAGTACTTC. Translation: CASSLGQGQETQYF.

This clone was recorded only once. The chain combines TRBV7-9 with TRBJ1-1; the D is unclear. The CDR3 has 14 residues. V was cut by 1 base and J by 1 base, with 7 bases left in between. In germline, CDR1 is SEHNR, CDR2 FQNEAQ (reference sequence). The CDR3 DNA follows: TGTGCCAGCAGCTTAGTCGCAGCGAACACTGAAGCTTTCTTT. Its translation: CASSLVAANTEAFF.

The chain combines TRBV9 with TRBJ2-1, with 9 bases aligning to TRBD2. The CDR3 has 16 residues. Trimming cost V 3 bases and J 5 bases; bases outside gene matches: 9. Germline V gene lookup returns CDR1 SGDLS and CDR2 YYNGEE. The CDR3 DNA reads TGTGCCAGCAGCGCCTTTCTAGCGGGGAAAAACAATGAGCAGTTCTTC. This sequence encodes CASSAFLAGKNNEQFF.

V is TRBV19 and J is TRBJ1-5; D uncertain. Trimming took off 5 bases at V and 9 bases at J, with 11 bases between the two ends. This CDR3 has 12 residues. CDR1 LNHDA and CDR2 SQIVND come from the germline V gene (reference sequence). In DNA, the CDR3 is TGTGCCAGTAGTGAGCTGGATCGGCCCCAGCATTTT. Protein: CASSELDRPQHF. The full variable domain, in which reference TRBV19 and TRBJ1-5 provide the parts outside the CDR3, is DGGITQSPKYLFRKEGQNVTLSCEQNLNHDAMYWYRQDPGQGLRLIYYSQIVNDFQKGDIAEGYSVSREKKESFPLTVTSAQKNPTAFYLCASSELDRPQHFGDGTRLSIL.

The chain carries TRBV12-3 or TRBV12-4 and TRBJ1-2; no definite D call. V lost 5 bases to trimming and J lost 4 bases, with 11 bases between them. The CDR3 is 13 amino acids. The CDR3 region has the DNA TGTGCCAGCAGTGAGGCCCAGTTCTATGGCTACACCTTC. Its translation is CASSEAQFYGYTF.

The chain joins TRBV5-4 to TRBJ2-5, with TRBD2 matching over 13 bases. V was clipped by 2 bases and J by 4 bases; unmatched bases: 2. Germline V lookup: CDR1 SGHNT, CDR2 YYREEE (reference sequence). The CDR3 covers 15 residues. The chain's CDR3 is CASSLLAGGLETQYF. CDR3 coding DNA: TGTGCCAGCAGCTTACTAGCGGGGGGGTTAGAGACCCAGTACTTC.

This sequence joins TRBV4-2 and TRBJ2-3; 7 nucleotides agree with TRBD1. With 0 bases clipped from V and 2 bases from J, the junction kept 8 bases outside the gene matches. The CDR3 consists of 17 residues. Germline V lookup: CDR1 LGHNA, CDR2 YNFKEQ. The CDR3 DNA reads TGTGCCAGCAGCCAAGATTGGTCTACAGGGGCCACAGATACGCAGTATTTT. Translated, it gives CASSQDWSTGATDTQYF.

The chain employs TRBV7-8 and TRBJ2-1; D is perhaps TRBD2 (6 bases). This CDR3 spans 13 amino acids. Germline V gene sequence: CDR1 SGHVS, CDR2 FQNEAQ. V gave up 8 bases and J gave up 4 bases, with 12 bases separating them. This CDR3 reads CASSGETYNEQFF. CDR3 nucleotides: TGTGCCAGCTCGGGGGAAACATACAATGAGCAGTTCTTC.

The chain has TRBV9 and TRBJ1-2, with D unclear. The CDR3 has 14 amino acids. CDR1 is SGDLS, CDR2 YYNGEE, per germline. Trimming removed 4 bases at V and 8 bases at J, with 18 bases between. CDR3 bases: TGTGCCAGCAGCACCCGGACCGACCCCGGGGGCTACACCTTC. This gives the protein CASSTRTDPGGYTF.

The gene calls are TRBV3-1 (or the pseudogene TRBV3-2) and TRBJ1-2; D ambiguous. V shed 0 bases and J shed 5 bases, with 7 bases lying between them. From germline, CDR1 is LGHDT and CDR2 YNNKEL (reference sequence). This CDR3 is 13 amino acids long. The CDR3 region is CASSQDQKYGYTF. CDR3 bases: TGTGCCAGCAGCCAAGATCAAAAGTATGGCTACACCTTC.